This T cell receptor (beta chain) was sequenced during a study of CXCR3-negative and CXCR3-positive naive CD8 T cells. The CDR3 contains 13 residues. Looked up from germline, CDR1 is SQVTM and CDR2 is ANQGSEA. Study-level results: CXCR3-expressing naive cells carried TRB CDR3s more hydrophobic than those of CXCR3-negative naive cells.

As concerns this clonotype: The antigen is undetermined.

The method, 5' RACE with UMI labels, was used to prepare the TRB cDNA libraries. TCRdb re-called the 5' RACE reads and shows each CDR3 protein once, DNA omitted. The sample includes thousands of distinct CDR3 sequences. What was sequenced was naive CXCR3+ CD8+ T cells from blood. This sample's subset: CD45RO-CCR7+CD27+CD95- naive CD8+ T cells expressing CXCR3 (TNR3+). This chain links TRBV29-1 with TRBJ1-1; no DNA is available, so the TRBD1 call from TCRdb remains unchecked. The source is a human donor in good health. Some clones in this sample may be carry-over from other donors' samples. Here the CDR3 reads CSVDRGQKTEAFF.